Detailed here is one T cell receptor beta chain. Its antigen is undetermined. Stable hyperthyroidism: no ophthalmopathy progression over 18 months of follow-up. Patients were excluded for uncontrolled infection, other autoimmune disease, pregnancy or lactation. This sample is part of a study of T cells in Graves' hyperthyroidism and ophthalmopathy. Study-level results: Appearing also in blood were most of the thyroid clonotypes expanded above 0.001. A model of 13 V-J features distinguished ophthalmopathy from stable hyperthyroidism.

The CDR3 regions of TCR beta were amplified from RNA transcripts. The TCR CDR3 first-round RT-PCR relied on the HTBI primer set. Each CDR3 protein gets one entry after TCRdb re-called the multiplex PCR reads with MiXCR. The sample has 80,000 to 100,000 distinct CDR3 sequences; 35% to 45% are singletons. Sequenced: peripheral blood or thyroid tissue (not recorded which). The origin of this receptor is a woman aged 25 to 39 with Graves' hyperthyroidism.

DNA of the CDR3: TGTGCCAGCAGCTCCCCCGCGGCGGGGGCAGAGCCCTACGAGCAGTACTTC. Translating gives CASSSPAAGAEPYEQYF. This chain joins TRBV7-2 and TRBJ2-7, with a possible D match to TRBD2 (7 bases). With 4 bases removed from V and 2 bases from J, the gap between germline ends came to 21 bases. This CDR3 has 17 residues. CDR1 is SGHTA, CDR2 FQGNSA, per germline.